This T cell receptor (beta chain) derives from a study of glioma-infiltrating T cells. Study-level points and caveats: CDR3 overlap between tissue and blood was very small. Tissue-blood divergence was below expectation in non-neoplastic patients, above in gliomas.

Amplification of TCR alpha and beta CDR3 regions from RNA used iRepertoire nested multiplex PCR. Tissue mRNA or PBMC total RNA, roughly 90-450 ng, went into one-step reverse transcription and amplification. A single record per CDR3 protein comes from TCRdb applying MiXCR to the multiplex PCR reads. The sample lists around 97,000 distinct CDR3 sequences, about 30% occurring once. This clonotype was detected only a few times. Its antigen is as yet unknown. The junction differs from germline at one of its ends, possibly a read error. The receptor's source is a human donor with low-grade glioma or glioblastoma, undergoing nonglioma brain surgery, or in good health (not recorded which). Sequences were obtained from glioma tissue, nonneoplastic brain tissue, or PBMCs (not recorded which).

Here the CDR3 DNA reads TGTGCCACTAGTAGGACGGGGGGCTTATCCTACGAGCAGTACTTC. Translating it yields CATSRTGGLSYEQYF. This chain links TRBV19 with TRBJ2-7; weak D call: TRBD2 (7 bases). The CDR3 is 15 amino acids. Looked up from germline, CDR1 is LNHDA and CDR2 is SQIVND (reference sequence).